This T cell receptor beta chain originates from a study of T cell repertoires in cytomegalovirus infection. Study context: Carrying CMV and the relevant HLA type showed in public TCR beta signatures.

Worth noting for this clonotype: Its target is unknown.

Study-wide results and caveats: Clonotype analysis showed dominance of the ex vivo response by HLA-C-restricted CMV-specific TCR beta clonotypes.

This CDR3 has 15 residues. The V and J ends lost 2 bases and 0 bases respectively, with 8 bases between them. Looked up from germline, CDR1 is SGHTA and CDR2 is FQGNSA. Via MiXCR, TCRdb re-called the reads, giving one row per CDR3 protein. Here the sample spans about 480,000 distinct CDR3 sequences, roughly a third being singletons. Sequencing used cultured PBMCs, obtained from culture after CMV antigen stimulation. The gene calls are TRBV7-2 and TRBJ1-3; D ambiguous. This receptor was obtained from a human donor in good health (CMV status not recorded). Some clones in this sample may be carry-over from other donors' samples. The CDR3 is CASSLHRNSGNTIYF. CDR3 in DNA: TGTGCCAGCAGCTTACACAGAAACTCTGGAAACACCATATATTTT.